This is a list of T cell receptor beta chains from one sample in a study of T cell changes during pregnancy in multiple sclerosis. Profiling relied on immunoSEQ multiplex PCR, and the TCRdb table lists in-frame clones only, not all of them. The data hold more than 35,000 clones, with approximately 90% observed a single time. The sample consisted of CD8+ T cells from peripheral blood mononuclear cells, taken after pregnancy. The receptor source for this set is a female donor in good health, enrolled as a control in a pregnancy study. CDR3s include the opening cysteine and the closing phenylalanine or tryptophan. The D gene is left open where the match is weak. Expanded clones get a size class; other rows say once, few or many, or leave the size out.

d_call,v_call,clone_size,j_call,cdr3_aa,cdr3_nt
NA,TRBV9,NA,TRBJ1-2,CASSVAGSHQYGYTF,TGTGCCAGCAGCGTAGCAGGCAGCCACCAATATGGCTACACCTTT
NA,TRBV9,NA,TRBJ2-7,CASSVAPGQAYEQYF,TGTGCCAGCAGCGTAGCTCCCGGACAAGCCTACGAGCAGTACTTC
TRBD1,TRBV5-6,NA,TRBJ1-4,CASSLYQGASNEKLFF,TGTGCCAGCAGCTTGTATCAGGGGGCTAGTAATGAAAAACTGTTTTTT
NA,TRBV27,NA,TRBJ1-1,CASSLSGGATEAFF,TGTGCCAGCAGTTTATCGGGGGGGGCCACTGAAGCTTTCTTT
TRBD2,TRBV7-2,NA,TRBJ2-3,CASSAAGGHPDTQYF,TGTGCCAGCAGCGCGGCGGGGGGCCACCCGGATACGCAGTATTTT
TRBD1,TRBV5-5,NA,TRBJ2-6,CASSLGHRGRDSGANVLTF,TGTGCCAGCAGCTTGGGACACAGGGGGCGGGACTCTGGGGCCAACGTCCTGACTTTC
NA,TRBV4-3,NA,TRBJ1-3,CASSQDLSSGNTIYF,TGCGCCAGCAGCCAAGATCTGAGCTCTGGAAACACCATATATTTT
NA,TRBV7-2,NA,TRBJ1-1,CASSLELARGKDGTEAFF,TGTGCCAGCAGCTTAGAATTGGCTCGGGGGAAGGACGGGACTGAAGCTTTCTTT
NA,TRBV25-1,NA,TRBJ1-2,CASSPVNSLGGERYTF,TGTGCCAGCAGTCCCGTAAATTCATTGGGGGGGGAACGCTACACCTTC
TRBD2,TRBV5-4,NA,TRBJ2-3,CASSLGWLGSGGAGSDTQYF,TGTGCCAGCAGCTTGGGATGGTTAGGTAGCGGGGGGGCCGGCTCAGATACGCAGTATTTT
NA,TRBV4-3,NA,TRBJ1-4,CASSQDGQASEKLFF,TGCGCCAGCAGCCAAGATGGGCAGGCATCCGAAAAACTGTTTTTT
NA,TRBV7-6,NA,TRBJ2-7,CASSSQADPHYEQYF,TGTGCCAGCAGCTCTCAAGCTGATCCTCACTACGAGCAGTACTTC
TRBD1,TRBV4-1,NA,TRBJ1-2,CASSPTGGANYGYTF,TGCGCCAGCAGCCCCACAGGGGGTGCTAACTATGGCTACACCTTC
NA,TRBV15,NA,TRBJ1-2,CATSRVDINYGYTF,TGTGCCACCAGCAGAGTGGACATAAATTATGGCTACACCTTC
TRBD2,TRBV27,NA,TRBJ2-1,CASSLSSGGAIYNEQFF,TGTGCCAGCAGTTTATCTAGCGGGGGGGCTATCTACAATGAGCAGTTCTTC
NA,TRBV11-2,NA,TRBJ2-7,CASSSSSRVPPYEQYF,TGTGCCAGCAGCTCGTCCAGCCGGGTCCCTCCCTACGAGCAGTACTTC
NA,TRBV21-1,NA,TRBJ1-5,CASSKGSPHREQPQHF,TGTGCCAGCAGCAAAGGGTCCCCTCACAGGGAACAGCCCCAGCATTTT
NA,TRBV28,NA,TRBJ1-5,CASSLGDRSGRNQPQHF,TGTGCCAGCAGTTTGGGCGACAGGTCGGGCCGCAATCAGCCCCAGCATTTT
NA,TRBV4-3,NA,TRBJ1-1,CASSQDGVPEAFF,TGCGCCAGCAGCCAAGACGGGGTTCCTGAAGCTTTCTTT
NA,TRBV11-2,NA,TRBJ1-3,CASSTGSGNTIYF,TGTGCCAGCAGCACCGGGTCTGGAAACACCATATATTTT
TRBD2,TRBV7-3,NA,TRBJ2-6,CASSRGAGANVLTF,TGTGCCAGCAGCCGGGGGGCTGGGGCCAACGTCCTGACTTTC
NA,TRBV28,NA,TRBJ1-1,CASSGHSHTEAFF,TGTGCCAGCAGCGGACATTCCCACACTGAAGCTTTCTTT
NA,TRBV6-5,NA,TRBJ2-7,CAIKELGSSYEQYF,TGTGCCATTAAGGAGCTGGGGAGCTCCTACGAGCAGTACTTC
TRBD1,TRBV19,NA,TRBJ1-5,CASSLLTGTGYSNQPQHF,TGTGCCAGTAGTCTGTTAACCGGGACAGGGTATAGCAATCAGCCCCAGCATTTT
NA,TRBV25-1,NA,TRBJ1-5,CASSDPRGDQPQHF,TGTGCCAGCAGTGACCCCAGGGGCGATCAGCCCCAGCATTTT
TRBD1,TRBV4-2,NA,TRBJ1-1,CASSQDRTGLNTEAFF,TGTGCCAGCAGCCAAGATCGGACAGGGCTGAACACTGAAGCTTTCTTT
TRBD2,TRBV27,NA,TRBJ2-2,CASSPLGASGGAGELFF,TGTGCCAGCAGTCCCCTAGGAGCTAGCGGGGGGGCCGGGGAGCTGTTTTTT
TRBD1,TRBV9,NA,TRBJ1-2,CASSVPGTVYGYTF,TGTGCCAGCAGCGTACCCGGGACAGTCTATGGCTACACCTTC
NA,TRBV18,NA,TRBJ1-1,CASSPGHGLNTEAFF,TGTGCCAGCTCACCGGGACACGGCTTGAACACTGAAGCTTTCTTT
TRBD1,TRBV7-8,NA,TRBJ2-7,CASSHLTGGEQYF,TGTGCCAGCAGCCATCTTACAGGGGGCGAGCAGTACTTC
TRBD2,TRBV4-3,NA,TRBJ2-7,CASSQGGGLYEQYF,TGCGCCAGCAGCCAAGGCGGGGGTCTCTACGAGCAGTACTTC
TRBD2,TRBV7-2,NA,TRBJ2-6,CASSPSGAGANVLTF,TGTGCCAGCAGCCCTAGCGGGGCCGGGGCCAACGTCCTGACTTTC
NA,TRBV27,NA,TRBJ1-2,CASSPRAGFGYTF,TGTGCCAGCAGTCCCCGGGCAGGGTTTGGCTACACCTTC
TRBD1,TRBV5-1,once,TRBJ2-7,CASNPGQGTYEQYF,TGCGCCAGCAACCCCGGACAGGGTACCTACGAGCAGTACTTC
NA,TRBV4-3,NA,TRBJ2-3,CASSQDPGSLLDTQYF,TGCGCCAGCAGCCAAGATCCAGGGTCCCTACTAGATACGCAGTATTTT
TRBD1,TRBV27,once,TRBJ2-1,CASSFHGQGKNEQFF,TGTGCCAGCAGTTTTCACGGACAGGGTAAAAATGAGCAGTTCTTC
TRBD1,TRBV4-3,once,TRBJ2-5,CASSPQDREEETQYF,TGCGCCAGCAGCCCCCAGGACAGGGAGGAAGAGACCCAGTACTTC
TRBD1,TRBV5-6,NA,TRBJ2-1,CASSLVSGGRDEQFF,TGTGCCAGCAGCTTGGTCTCAGGGGGCCGCGATGAGCAGTTCTTC
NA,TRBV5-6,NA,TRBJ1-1,CASSLSSGRLNTEAFF,TGTGCCAGCAGCTTGTCTAGCGGACGGCTGAACACTGAAGCTTTCTTT
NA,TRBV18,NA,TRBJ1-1,CASSIPGVSTEAFF,TGTGCCAGCTCAATTCCAGGGGTTAGCACTGAAGCTTTCTTT
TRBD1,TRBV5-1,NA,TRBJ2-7,CASSLTGQSYEQYF,TGCGCCAGCAGCTTGACGGGACAGTCCTACGAGCAGTACTTC
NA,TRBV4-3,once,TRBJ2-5,CASSQDRGETQYF,TGCGCCAGCAGCCAAGATAGGGGAGAGACCCAGTACTTC
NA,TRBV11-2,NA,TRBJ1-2,CASSLGHSDYGYTF,TGTGCCAGCAGCCTAGGACATTCAGACTATGGCTACACCTTC
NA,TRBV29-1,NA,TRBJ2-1,CSVEGYQSSYNEQFF,TGCAGCGTTGAGGGCTATCAGAGCTCCTACAATGAGCAGTTCTTC